This TCR beta chain was sequenced in a study of T cell repertoires in cytomegalovirus infection. Study context: Based on public TCR beta signatures, there were indications of CMV infection and of a matching HLA type. Findings of the study overall: HLA-C-restricted, CMV-specific TCR beta clonotypes were dominant ex vivo.

Germline CDR1 reads MDHEN; CDR2 reads SYDVKM. The germline V and J ends were trimmed by 6 bases and 15 bases, with 18 bases remaining between them. The CDR3 has 13 amino acids. This clonotype came up many times. Antigen: not known. TCRdb analysed the reads with MiXCR anew, one entry per CDR3 protein. The sample carries about 360,000 distinct CDR3 sequences, roughly 18% recorded once. The V call is TRBV28, the J call TRBJ1-6, with D maybe TRBD1 (5 bases). This receptor was taken from a human donor in good health (CMV status not recorded). Some clones in this sample may be carry-over from other donors' samples. Specimen: PBMCs. CDR3 nucleotides: TGTGCCAGCAGGAAGCAGGGCCCACCACTCCTCCACTTT. Amino acid sequence: CASRKQGPPLLHF.